These 21 T cell receptor beta chains were sequenced from one sample in a study of blood T cell repertoires in COVID-19. Profiling relied on immunoSEQ multiplex PCR, and the TCRdb table lists in-frame clones only, not all of them. The table shows roughly 280,000 clones, with around 87% occurring only once. Source material: peripheral blood. The receptors were gathered from a woman aged 50 to 65 who had recovered from COVID-19.

The chain recombines TRBV4-3 with TRBJ1-4; 7 bases line up with TRBD1. This CDR3 is 15 amino acids long. V was pared by 1 base and J by 4 bases, with 3 bases of the junction left unmatched. Germline V lookup: CDR1 LGHNA, CDR2 YSLEER. Here the CDR3 reads CASSQGGGGNEKLFF. CDR3 DNA sequence: TGCGCCAGCAGCCAAGGAGGGGGCGGTAATGAAAAACTGTTTTTT.

This clone has only a few counts. V and J are TRBV7-9 and TRBJ1-1; a possible D gene is TRBD1 (5 bases). The V end lost 1 base, the J end lost 5 bases, and 17 bases lay between the germline ends. This CDR3 comprises 16 residues. Germline loops: CDR1 SEHNR, CDR2 FQNEAQ (reference sequence). The CDR3 nucleotides are TGTGCCAGCAGCTTAGAGGTTCCGGTGGAGGGGACTGAAGCTTTCTTT. Its translation: CASSLEVPVEGTEAFF.

This chain uses TRBV18 with TRBJ2-7; 9 positions match TRBD2. The ends lost 0 bases at V and 6 bases at J; junction bases unmatched: 15. The CDR3 runs 18 residues. Germline CDR1 reads KGHSH; CDR2 reads LQKENI. CDR3 residues: CASSPPFTFVAGALEQYF. DNA of the CDR3: TGTGCCAGCTCACCACCGTTCACGTTTGTAGCGGGAGCCCTCGAGCAGTACTTC.

This rearrangement joins TRBV6-2 or TRBV6-3 to TRBJ2-1; D might be TRBD1 (5 bases). The CDR3 loop spans 11 amino acids. V lost 6 bases to trimming and J lost 10 bases, with 10 bases between them. Germline CDR1 reads MNHEY; CDR2 reads SVGEGT. The CDR3 DNA reads TGTGCCAGCAGCGACAGCTCCGAGCAGTTCTTC. Residues: CASSDSSEQFF.

V and J are TRBV5-1 and TRBJ1-6; 7 bases fit TRBD1. Germline V gene data show CDR1 as SGHRS and CDR2 as YFSETQ. V lost 4 bases to trimming and J lost 5 bases; unmatched junction nucleotides: 6. The length of the CDR3 is 15 residues. CDR3 amino acids: CASSPQTGNNSPLHF. CDR3 coding DNA: TGCGCCAGCAGCCCCCAGACAGGGAATAATTCACCCCTCCACTTT.

The chain has TRBV12-3 or TRBV12-4 and TRBJ2-3; 7 nucleotides line up with TRBD1. This CDR3 has 13 amino acids. V lost 6 bases and J lost 4; bases outside the gene matches: 4. The chain's CDR3 is CASRKTGADTQYF. The CDR3 DNA reads as TGTGCCAGCAGAAAAACAGGGGCAGATACGCAGTATTTT.

The J gene is TRBJ2-1, the V gene TRBV5-6, with TRBD2 matching 13 bases. The CDR3 sequence is 15 residues long. V gave up 4 bases and J gave up 10 bases; unmatched junction bases: 8. The germline V gene encodes CDR1 SGHDT and CDR2 YYEEEE. CDR3 DNA: TGTGCCAGCAGCGCTACTAGCGGGGGGGGCAGAGAGCAGTTCTTC. Residues: CASSATSGGGREQFF.

This chain links TRBV6-5 with TRBJ1-6; 7 bases map to TRBD1. This CDR3 contains 12 residues. In germline, CDR1 is MNHEY, CDR2 SVGAGI. V shed 5 bases, J shed 19 bases, and the junction held 11 bases outside the gene matches. CDR3 bases: TGTGCCAGCAGTCCCACGACAGGGTATCTACACTTT. It specifies CASSPTTGYLHF.

This clone was detected once. The chain combines TRBV15 with TRBJ2-3; D is possibly TRBD2 (6 bases). V gave up 0 bases and J gave up 4 bases, with 17 bases separating them. The CDR3 loop spans 17 amino acids. Germline V gives CDR1 LNHNV, CDR2 YYDKDF (reference sequence). CDR3 region: CATSRDRWAGSADTQYF. The CDR3 bases are TGTGCCACCAGCAGAGATCGCTGGGCGGGATCGGCAGATACGCAGTATTTT.

The chain couples TRBV28 to TRBJ1-1; the D gene is possibly TRBD1 (6 bases). There are 13 residues in the CDR3. The V gene's germline CDR1 is MDHEN and CDR2 SYDVKM. Trimming stripped 7 bases from V and 4 bases from J, with 13 bases between. The DNA for the CDR3 is TGTGCCAGCATCCAGGGGTCGAGCACTGAAGCTTTCTTT. Residues: CASIQGSSTEAFF.

The J gene is TRBJ2-3, the V gene TRBV28, with 8 bases aligning to TRBD2. The CDR3 contains 15 residues. Germline V CDR1 and CDR2: MDHEN, SYDVKM. V lost 2 bases, J lost 3 bases, and 4 bases stayed unmatched. Written as DNA, the CDR3 is TGTGCCAGCAGTTTAGGCGGGAGGATTACAGATACGCAGTATTTT. This translates into CASSLGGRITDTQYF.

The J gene is TRBJ2-7, the V gene TRBV30; 7 bases agree with TRBD2. V lost 4 bases, J lost 6 bases, and 9 bases stayed unmatched. The CDR3 has 13 residues. CDR1 is GTSNPN, CDR2 SVGIG, per germline (reference sequence). The CDR3 region is CAWNRGDQGEQYF. As DNA, the CDR3 is TGTGCCTGGAATCGGGGGGATCAGGGCGAGCAGTACTTC.

The chain is built from TRBV7-9 and TRBJ2-7; possible D gene TRBD2, 6 bases. The CDR3 runs to 14 residues. V lost 5 bases, J lost 2 bases, and 13 bases lay in between. Germline CDR1 reads SEHNR; CDR2 reads FQNEAQ (reference sequence). The CDR3 is CASSPRDFPYEQYF. The CDR3 DNA is TGTGCCAGCAGCCCTAGGGACTTCCCCTACGAGCAGTACTTC.

The rearrangement links TRBV29-1 to TRBJ2-5; TRBD2 matches 9 bases. The CDR3 loop spans 13 amino acids. CDR1 and CDR2 (germline): SQVTM, ANQGSEA. V was clipped by 7 bases and J by 4 bases; unmatched bases: 7. CDR3 DNA: TGCAGCGCTCCGGGACTAGCAAGAGAGACCCAGTACTTC. This gives the protein CSAPGLARETQYF.

Here the CDR3 reads CASSYLQGKTGELFF. The CDR3 DNA is TGTGCCAGCAGTTACCTCCAGGGGAAAACCGGGGAGCTGTTTTTT. V usage is TRBV6-5 and J usage is TRBJ2-2; a possible D gene is TRBD1 (6 bases). The germline V gene has CDR1 MNHEY and CDR2 SVGAGI. The CDR3 is made up of 15 amino acids. Trimming took off 2 bases at V and 5 bases at J, with 12 bases between the two ends.

The rearrangement joins TRBV9 to TRBJ2-7; D is perhaps TRBD2 (7 bases). This CDR3 has 14 amino acids. The V gene's germline CDR1 is SGDLS and CDR2 YYNGEE. V lost 3 bases and J lost 3, with 13 bases in between. CDR3 coding DNA: TGTGCCAGCAGCGCAGGGGAGGGTAACTACGAGCAGTACTTC. It translates to CASSAGEGNYEQYF. Full variable domain (missing parts from reference TRBV9 and TRBJ2-7): DSGVTQTPKHLITATGQRVTLRCSPRSGDLSVYWYQQSLDQGLQFLIQYYNGEERAKGNILERFSAQQFPDLHSELNLSSLELGDSALYFCASSAGEGNYEQYFGPGTRLTVT.

V is TRBV18 and J is TRBJ1-1; D perhaps matches TRBD1 (5 bases). Germline V gene sequence: CDR1 KGHSH, CDR2 LQKENI. This CDR3 has 14 amino acids. V was clipped by 2 bases and J by 0 bases, with 7 bases between them. CDR3 coding DNA: TGTGCCAGCTCACCAGACAGACTGAACACTGAAGCTTTCTTT. Its protein product is CASSPDRLNTEAFF.

The chain joins TRBV7-3 to TRBJ2-1, with 11 positions matching TRBD2. Trimming at V came to 3 bases and at J to 6 bases, leaving 1 base not matched to a gene. Germline CDR1 is SGHTA and CDR2 is FQGTGA. The CDR3 contains 14 residues. The chain's CDR3 is CASSFSGRANEQFF. The CDR3 DNA reads TGTGCCAGCAGCTTTAGCGGGAGGGCCAATGAGCAGTTCTTC.

The V and J genes are TRBV14 and TRBJ1-2; 7 nucleotides agree with TRBD1. Germline CDR1 and CDR2: SGHDN and FVKESK. The CDR3 is 12 amino acids. Losses at the gene ends were 4 bases for V and 4 bases for J; bases not matched to a gene: 0. CDR3 sequence: CASSRDSYGYTF. CDR3 DNA: TGTGCCAGCAGCCGGGACAGCTATGGCTACACCTTC.

This rearrangement joins TRBV5-4 to TRBJ1-1, with 7 positions matching TRBD1. The V gene's germline CDR1 is SGHNT and CDR2 YYREEE (reference sequence). The CDR3 spans 16 residues. Germline trimming cut 2 bases from V and 0 bases from J; bases unmatched to any gene: 7. The CDR3 spells CASSLGQAGMNTEAFF. For the CDR3, the DNA is TGTGCCAGCAGCTTAGGACAGGCGGGGATGAACACTGAAGCTTTCTTT.

This clone was detected only once. The chain links TRBV30 to TRBJ1-3; TRBD1 matches 8 bases. Germline CDR1 is GTSNPN and CDR2 is SVGIG (reference sequence). The CDR3 covers 14 residues. After removal of 3 bases from V and 1 base from J, the junction contained 2 bases not matched to a gene. CDR3 coding DNA: TGTGCCTGGAGCACAGGGGGTTCTGGAAACACCATATATTTT. Amino acid sequence: CAWSTGGSGNTIYF.